These T cell receptor beta chains were read from a single sample in a study of shared clonotypes between healthy human individuals. The protocol was immunoSEQ multiplex PCR, while the TCRdb copy is restricted to in-frame clones and leaves out a portion. The table includes around 440,000 clones, 70% to 80% detected once. The sample consisted of PBMCs. All receptors derive from a woman aged 40 to 50 in good health. Some clones in this sample may be carry-over from other donors' samples. CDR3s include the opening cysteine and the closing phenylalanine or tryptophan.

V gene	CDR3 length	J gene	CDR3 protein
TRBV28	17	TRBJ1-2	CASSSPGQARLGYGYTF
TRBV28	15	TRBJ2-7	CASSPHGLTTYEQYF
TRBV19	16	TRBJ1-2	CASSATLDRGRVGYTF
TRBV7-9	15	TRBJ2-7	CASSLGQGVLDEQYF
TRBV10-3	14	TRBJ2-7	CAITTGDPPYEQYF
TRBV30	13	TRBJ2-6	CAWQGNGANVLTF
TRBV2	14	TRBJ2-1	CASDRGGNYDEQFF
TRBV6-1	13	TRBJ2-7	CASRSGGEYEQYF
TRBV30	15	TRBJ1-4	CAWSRGQRWNEKLFF
TRBV18	13	TRBJ2-5	CASSPSRIVTQYF
TRBV28	11	TRBJ2-1	CASSLANEQFF
TRBV7-6	14	TRBJ2-7	CASSNDGISYEQYF
TRBV28	13	TRBJ2-7	CASSTTGPREQYF
TRBV27	15	TRBJ2-1	CAGGGKQISYNEQFF
TRBV9	15	TRBJ2-7	CASSASSEVGSEQYF
TRBV5-1	16	TRBJ2-1	CASSYGRTSSYNEQFF
TRBV18	14	TRBJ2-7	CASSPPLRNYEQYF
TRBV5-1	15	TRBJ2-7	CASSFGPSGRNEQYF
TRBV28	15	TRBJ2-7	CASSFTGTGSYEQYF
TRBV27	14	TRBJ2-1	CASSHFGAYNEQFF